This record covers a single T cell receptor beta chain. The antigen remains undetermined. Purity (above 95%) was reached by all sorted populations. The sample belongs to a study of beta chain features in type 1 diabetes. Findings of the study overall: Among patients, naive, central memory and Treg TCRB repertoires appeared more similar than among healthy donors. In every one of the four CD4+ subsets, TCRB CDR3s were moderately but significantly shorter in Type 1 diabetes patients. The cDNA sequencing approach could over-represent high-TCR-expressing cells.

The investigators reverse transcribed all of the isolated RNA, so they sequenced expressed TCRB transcripts. TCRdb's table, derived via immunoSEQ multiplex PCR, lists solely in-frame clones and lacks some. The data hold under 250,000 clones, with roughly 14% observed a single time. From germline, CDR1 is SEHNR and CDR2 FQNEAQ (reference sequence). This CDR3 spans 15 amino acids. V lost 7 bases to trimming and J lost 5 bases; unmatched junction nucleotides: 6. V is TRBV7-9 and J is TRBJ2-1; TRBD2 agrees at 12 bases. The sample consisted of naive CD4+ T cells from blood. The sequence came from a woman in her thirties or forties in good health. The CDR3 is CASNLAGGPNNEQFF. The DNA for the CDR3 is TGTGCCAGCAACCTAGCGGGGGGGCCGAACAATGAGCAGTTCTTC.